The 3 T cell receptor beta chains below were found in one sample sequenced in a study of CD8 T cells in Susac syndrome. RNA totalling roughly 0.5 to 1 ug underwent reverse transcription with random hexamers. TCRdb processed the immunoSEQ multiplex PCR reads anew with MiXCR; each CDR3 protein has one entry. The data hold about 130,000 distinct CDR3 sequences, with roughly 94% observed a single time. Material: CD4+ T cells from PBMCs. These receptors originate from a human donor with multiple sclerosis.

The V gene is TRBV12-3 or TRBV12-4, the J gene TRBJ1-5; D ambiguous. V gave up 7 bases and J gave up 1 base, with 14 bases separating them. The CDR3 spans 15 residues. The DNA of the CDR3 is TGTGCCAGCACTTCCTCCAGGCCGAGCAATCAGCCCCAGCATTTT. Translation: CASTSSRPSNQPQHF.

The rearrangement links TRBV5-6 to TRBJ2-5; 10 bases agree with TRBD2. CDR3 length equals 17 residues. J lost 2 bases, V lost 3 bases, and 10 bases had no gene match. Per the germline V gene, CDR1 is SGHDT and CDR2 is YYEEEE. The chain's CDR3 is CASSSRSGGAVQETQYF. For the CDR3, the DNA is TGTGCCAGCAGCTCCCGGAGCGGGGGGGCCGTACAAGAGACCCAGTACTTC. The full variable domain, completed using reference TRBV5-6 and TRBJ2-5, is DAGVTQSPTHLIKTRGQQVTLRCSPKSGHDTVSWYQQALGQGPQFIFQYYEEEERQRGNFPDRFSGHQFPNYSSELNVNALLLGDSALYLCASSSRSGGAVQETQYFGPGTRLLVL.

The chain has TRBV20-1 and TRBJ1-1; maybe TRBD1 (5 bases). V was trimmed by 4 bases and J by 1 base, leaving 16 bases between them. The germline CDR1 and CDR2 sequences are DFQATT and SNEGSKA (reference sequence). The CDR3 has 15 amino acids. The CDR3: CSAKQGVGSNTEAFF. CDR3 DNA sequence: TGCAGTGCTAAGCAAGGGGTAGGGTCGAACACTGAAGCTTTCTTT.